The rows below give T cell receptor beta chains drawn from one sample of a study of OX40 agonist ivuxolimab in advanced cancers. Assay used: immunoSEQ multiplex PCR; TCRdb lists only in-frame clones, some missing. The sample lists 100,000 to 120,000 clones, roughly 87% occurring once. Sequenced material: CD4+ or CD8+ T cells sorted from blood, taken in a trial of the OX40 agonist ivuxolimab. The receptors derive from an adult with an advanced solid tumor such as melanoma, head and neck, liver or kidney cancer. The CDR3 runs from the conserved cysteine through the conserved F or W. Each record gives: D gene, J gene, clone size, V gene, CDR3 DNA, CDR3 protein. The D gene is left open where the match is weak. Part of the rows lack a size; the others show once, few, many or a class for expanded clones.

D gene: TRBD2; J gene: TRBJ2-3; clone size: NA; V gene: TRBV6-5; CDR3 DNA: TGTGCCAGCAGTTCTGCCTGGGGGAGGGGCGCAGATACGCAGTATTTT; CDR3 protein: CASSSAWGRGADTQYF
D gene: TRBD1; J gene: TRBJ1-2; clone size: NA; V gene: TRBV5-1; CDR3 DNA: TGCGCCAGCAGCCCCGAGGGACAGGAGCATCAGAGCTACACCTTC; CDR3 protein: CASSPEGQEHQSYTF
D gene: TRBD1; J gene: TRBJ1-5; clone size: NA; V gene: TRBV6-5; CDR3 DNA: TGTGCCAGCAGTTACGGACAGGGCACTCAGCCCCAGCATTTT; CDR3 protein: CASSYGQGTQPQHF
D gene: TRBD2; J gene: TRBJ2-7; clone size: NA; V gene: TRBV6-6; CDR3 DNA: TGTGCCAGCAGTTCCTCCGGGACTAGCGCCTACGAGCAGTACTTC; CDR3 protein: CASSSSGTSAYEQYF
D gene: TRBD1; J gene: TRBJ1-2; clone size: NA; V gene: TRBV5-4; CDR3 DNA: TGTGCCAGCAGCTTGGGGGCAGGGGGCGGATTCGATGGCTACACCTTC; CDR3 protein: CASSLGAGGGFDGYTF
D gene: TRBD1; J gene: TRBJ1-4; clone size: NA; V gene: TRBV6-5; CDR3 DNA: TGTGCCAGCAGGGACAGGGCCAGCGGTGAAAAACTGTTTTTT; CDR3 protein: CASRDRASGEKLFF
D gene: NA; J gene: TRBJ2-7; clone size: NA; V gene: TRBV19; CDR3 DNA: TGTGCCAGTAGTGCGGCGGGACACCGCTCCTACGAGCAGTACTTC; CDR3 protein: CASSAAGHRSYEQYF
D gene: NA; J gene: TRBJ2-7; clone size: NA; V gene: TRBV5-4; CDR3 DNA: TGTGCCAGCAGCTTGGACAGGGACTCCTACGAGCAGTACTTC; CDR3 protein: CASSLDRDSYEQYF
D gene: TRBD1; J gene: TRBJ1-1; clone size: NA; V gene: TRBV9; CDR3 DNA: TGTGCCAGCAGCACCGAACAGGGGGCAGGCACTGAAGCTTTCTTT; CDR3 protein: CASSTEQGAGTEAFF
D gene: TRBD1; J gene: TRBJ1-5; clone size: NA; V gene: TRBV7-2; CDR3 DNA: TGTGCCAGCAGCTTAGTCGGGACAGGGGGCCGGAATCAGCCCCAGCATTTT; CDR3 protein: CASSLVGTGGRNQPQHF
D gene: NA; J gene: TRBJ1-3; clone size: NA; V gene: TRBV5-4; CDR3 DNA: TGTGCCAGCAGCTTGGCTGGGGGCCGCGGCTCTGGAAACACCATATATTTT; CDR3 protein: CASSLAGGRGSGNTIYF
D gene: TRBD1; J gene: TRBJ1-5; clone size: NA; V gene: TRBV19; CDR3 DNA: TGTGCCAGTAACTCCGGGACAGGGGGTGGTCAGCCCCAGCATTTT; CDR3 protein: CASNSGTGGGQPQHF
D gene: NA; J gene: TRBJ2-5; clone size: NA; V gene: TRBV7-9; CDR3 DNA: TGTGCCAGCAGCTTAGCTAGGACAGTCAAAGAGACCCAGTACTTC; CDR3 protein: CASSLARTVKETQYF
D gene: NA; J gene: TRBJ2-7; clone size: NA; V gene: TRBV6-1; CDR3 DNA: TGTGCCAGCAGTGACCGGGTGGTAGGCTCCTACGAGCAGTACTTC; CDR3 protein: CASSDRVVGSYEQYF
D gene: NA; J gene: TRBJ2-7; clone size: NA; V gene: TRBV19; CDR3 DNA: TGTGCCAGTAGTATCCGGGACACGGGGGACGAGCAGTACTTC; CDR3 protein: CASSIRDTGDEQYF
D gene: NA; J gene: TRBJ1-2; clone size: once; V gene: TRBV6-5; CDR3 DNA: TGTGCCAGCAGTTACTCCGGGGAGGGCTACACCTTC; CDR3 protein: CASSYSGEGYTF
D gene: NA; J gene: TRBJ1-3; clone size: NA; V gene: TRBV7-2; CDR3 DNA: TGTGCCAGCAGCTTAGCTTCCGCACTGCTATCTGGAAACACCATATATTTT; CDR3 protein: CASSLASALLSGNTIYF
D gene: TRBD2; J gene: TRBJ2-1; clone size: NA; V gene: TRBV11-2; CDR3 DNA: TGTGCCAGCAGCGTATTGGCGGGACTAGCCGTCTACAATGAGCAGTTCTTC; CDR3 protein: CASSVLAGLAVYNEQFF
D gene: TRBD1; J gene: TRBJ1-1; clone size: NA; V gene: TRBV7-8; CDR3 DNA: TGTGCCAGCAGCTGGACAGGGGGAACTGAAGCTTTCTTT; CDR3 protein: CASSWTGGTEAFF
D gene: TRBD1; J gene: TRBJ1-1; clone size: NA; V gene: TRBV6-1; CDR3 DNA: TGTGCCAGCAGTGAGTCAAACAGGGGGCAGACTGAAGCTTTCTTT; CDR3 protein: CASSESNRGQTEAFF
D gene: NA; J gene: TRBJ1-2; clone size: NA; V gene: TRBV9; CDR3 DNA: TGTGCCAGCAGCGTAGAATCTAGAACGGGCTACACCTTC; CDR3 protein: CASSVESRTGYTF
D gene: TRBD1; J gene: TRBJ1-5; clone size: NA; V gene: TRBV19; CDR3 DNA: TGTGCCAGTAGTAACAGGGGGGAGAGCAATCAGCCCCAGCATTTT; CDR3 protein: CASSNRGESNQPQHF
D gene: NA; J gene: TRBJ1-1; clone size: NA; V gene: TRBV5-1; CDR3 DNA: TGCGCCAGCAGCTCTCCCCGGGGAGGTGGAACTGAAGCTTTCTTT; CDR3 protein: CASSSPRGGGTEAFF
D gene: NA; J gene: TRBJ2-7; clone size: NA; V gene: TRBV6-6; CDR3 DNA: TGTGCCAGCAGTCAAACCTACAGGGTAACCTACGAGCAGTACTTC; CDR3 protein: CASSQTYRVTYEQYF